This record looks at one TCR beta chain sequence and its context. Its specificity is not known. Assay used: immunoSEQ multiplex PCR; TCRdb lists only in-frame clones, some missing. This table has approximately 90,000 clones, around 90% appearing once. The CDR3 contains 17 residues. Germline CDR1 reads SGHRS; CDR2 reads YFSETQ. V was clipped by 1 base and J by 6 bases; unmatched bases: 9. These data are taken from a study of T cell responses to AZD1222 COVID-19 vaccine. Regarding the study as a whole: Spike-specific TCR breadth and depth grew following two AZD1222 doses. Among the donors, most were white British and more were female, and clonal diversity was possibly underestimated.

This specimen consisted of peripheral blood, obtained on day 0 of AZD1222 vaccination. This sequence joins TRBV5-1 and TRBJ2-2; 10 bases align to TRBD2. The sequence was collected from an adult in good health. The CDR3 loop is CASSLSSGTSVSGELFF. DNA for the CDR3: TGCGCCAGCAGCTTGAGTTCCGGGACTAGCGTGTCCGGGGAGCTGTTTTTT. Drawing the rest from reference TRBV5-1 and TRBJ2-2, the complete variable domain is KAGVTQTPRYLIKTRGQQVTLSCSPISGHRSVSWYQQTPGQGLQFLFEYFSETQRNKGNFPGRFSGRQFSNSRSEMNVSTLELGDSALYLCASSLSSGTSVSGELFFGEGSRLTVL.